The 26 T cell receptor beta chains presented below share a single source sample, sequenced in a study of a mutant IDH1 vaccine in newly diagnosed glioma. Time point indicated: week 5, during vaccination. The investigators gave 300 ug of mutant IDH1 20-mer peptide in each vaccine dose, together with topical imiquimod. No antigens are known for them. Sequencing was performed with immunoSEQ multiplex PCR; in TCRdb, only in-frame clones are kept and a portion is missing. The repertoire consists of 50,000 to 55,000 clones, with around four fifths occurring once and the leading ten covering about 5.2%. The source was PBMCs, collected from a glioma patient whose treatment included an IDH1 peptide vaccine. These receptors all stem from a man aged 50 to 60 with glioma.

The gene calls are TRBV9 and TRBJ2-1; 9 bases are a match to TRBD2. The CDR3 runs to 16 residues. Germline CDR1 SGDLS, CDR2 YYNGEE. Trimming cost V 4 bases and J 4 bases; bases outside gene matches: 9. DNA of the CDR3: TGTGCCAGCAGCCCTAGGGCCAGCGGGGGGTACAATGAGCAGTTCTTC. Protein: CASSPRASGGYNEQFF.

This clone was recorded once. The V call is TRBV7-2, the J call TRBJ2-5; 8 bases match TRBD2. The J segment lost 5 bases and the V segment lost 6 bases, leaving 11 bases of the junction unmatched. The CDR3 totals 15 residues. Germline assignment: CDR1 SGHTA and CDR2 FQGNSA. CDR3: CASSDRRGGMETQYF. The CDR3 DNA follows: TGTGCCAGCAGTGACAGACGGGGGGGGATGGAGACCCAGTACTTC. Looking up the rest from reference TRBV7-2 and TRBJ2-5 gives the full variable domain: GAGVSQSPSNKVTEKGKDVELRCDPISGHTALYWYRQSLGQGLEFLIYFQGNSAPDKSGLPSDRFSAERTGGSVSTLTIQRTQQEDSAVYLCASSDRRGGMETQYFGPGTRLLVL.

This chain connects TRBV5-6 to TRBJ1-5; tentative D call: TRBD1 (6 bases). The CDR3 is made up of 13 amino acids. The germline V gene encodes CDR1 SGHDT and CDR2 YYEEEE. V was shortened by 4 bases and J by 3 bases, with 8 bases between the two germline ends. The CDR3 spells CASSQGPNQPQHF. The CDR3 coding sequence is TGTGCCAGCAGCCAGGGGCCCAATCAGCCCCAGCATTTT.

The chain employs TRBV10-3 and TRBJ2-1; 8 nucleotides line up with TRBD2. Per germline, CDR1 ENHRY and CDR2 SYGVKD. V trimming: 6 bases; J trimming: 2 bases; junction bases outside the gene matches: 6. The CDR3 covers 15 residues. The CDR3 DNA is TGTGCCATCAGGGCCATAGCGGGACCCTACAATGAGCAGTTCTTC. Translated, it gives CAIRAIAGPYNEQFF.

The chain employs TRBV18 and TRBJ2-1; no definite D call. The CDR3 is 13 amino acids. CDR1 is KGHSH and CDR2 is LQKENI in the germline V gene. V was pared by 3 bases and J by 3 bases, with 6 bases between. CDR3 amino acids: CASSPGNYNEQFF. The CDR3 nucleotides read TGTGCCAGCTCACCTGGGAACTACAATGAGCAGTTCTTC.

V and J are TRBV20-1 and TRBJ1-6, with no clear D. The V end was cut by 1 base, the J end by 12 bases, with 7 bases between. The length of the CDR3 is 11 residues. In germline, CDR1 is DFQATT, CDR2 SNEGSKA (reference sequence). The CDR3 region has the DNA TGCAGTGCTAGAGGCACGGGACCCCTCCACTTT. Translating it yields CSARGTGPLHF.

The rearrangement links TRBV19 to TRBJ2-5; TRBD2 aligns across 10 bases. CDR1 LNHDA and CDR2 SQIVND come from the germline V gene (reference sequence). The CDR3 extends over 18 amino acids. Trimming at V came to 4 bases and at J to 4 bases, leaving 15 bases not matched to a gene. CDR3 sequence reads: CASSSSASGGPSTETQYF. CDR3 sequence (DNA): TGTGCCAGTAGTAGTTCGGCTAGCGGGGGCCCCTCCACAGAGACCCAGTACTTC.

This clone has a handful of counts. V is TRBV14 and J is TRBJ1-1, with unresolved D. Trimming took 4 bases from V and 7 from J, leaving 10 bases between them. Germline CDR1 reads SGHDN; CDR2 reads FVKESK. The CDR3 extends over 12 amino acids. The CDR3 DNA follows: TGTGCCAGCAGCCCGGACGGCTTTGAAGCTTTCTTT. Its translation is CASSPDGFEAFF.

The chain employs TRBV7-2 and TRBJ1-3; the D is unclear. Germline V gene sequence: CDR1 SGHTA, CDR2 FQGNSA. This CDR3 region has 14 residues. Between the trimmed V and J ends, which lost 4 bases and 8 bases, there was a span of 15 bases. CDR3 DNA: TGTGCCAGCAGCTCTCGGGCAGCCCGGCACACCATATATTTT. Translation: CASSSRAARHTIYF.

This clone was observed a single time. This CDR3 reads CASSTGQGVGGELFF. CDR3 bases: TGTGCCAGTAGTACGGGACAGGGGGTTGGCGGGGAGCTGTTTTTT. The chain couples TRBV19 to TRBJ2-2; TRBD1 matches 11 bases. CDR3 length equals 15 residues. The V segment lost 4 bases and the J segment 7 bases; nucleotides outside the gene matches: 5. CDR1 LNHDA and CDR2 SQIVND come from the germline V gene (reference sequence).

The count of this clone is one. The chain uses TRBV18 and TRBJ1-1, with 10 bases fitting TRBD1. Germline V gene data show CDR1 as KGHSH and CDR2 as LQKENI. There are 16 residues in the CDR3. V lost 1 base and J lost 8; bases outside the gene matches: 10. CDR3 DNA: TGTGCCAGCTCACCACTATCGACAGGGGGCTTAGCGGAAGCTTTCTTT. It encodes CASSPLSTGGLAEAFF.

This chain uses TRBV6-5 with TRBJ2-1; 7 bases agree with TRBD2. The V and J ends lost 2 bases and 2 bases, in that order; junction bases with no gene match: 6. CDR1 is MNHEY, CDR2 SVGAGI, per germline. CDR3 size: 16 residues. The CDR3 here is CASSYGGDPPYNEQFF. CDR3 sequence (DNA): TGTGCCAGCAGTTACGGGGGGGACCCCCCCTACAATGAGCAGTTCTTC.

The V call is TRBV27, the J call TRBJ2-7; the D gene is possibly TRBD1 (6 bases). Germline CDR1 is MNHEY and CDR2 is SMNVEV (reference sequence). Trimming stripped 5 bases from V and 9 bases from J, with 17 bases between. This CDR3 comprises 13 residues. This CDR3 is CASSPDRNVAQYF. For the CDR3, the DNA is TGTGCCAGCAGTCCCGACAGGAATGTTGCGCAGTACTTC.

The V call is TRBV5-6, the J call TRBJ2-3; 7 positions agree with TRBD1. V lost 4 bases and J lost 1; bases outside the gene matches: 3. Germline values: CDR1 SGHDT, CDR2 YYEEEE. This CDR3 contains 14 residues. The CDR3 bases are TGTGCCAGCAGCGGGGACAGCCGCACAGATACGCAGTATTTT. It specifies CASSGDSRTDTQYF.

The rearrangement joins TRBV7-2 to TRBJ2-7; the D gene is possibly TRBD2 (6 bases). From germline, CDR1 is SGHTA and CDR2 FQGNSA. V was shortened by 1 base and J by 7 bases, with 17 bases between the two germline ends. This CDR3 is built from 15 residues. The CDR3 nucleotides read TGTGCCAGCAGCTTAGACCCCCTAGCGCTCGGGGAGCAGTACTTC. Protein sequence: CASSLDPLALGEQYF.

The chain combines TRBV5-1 with TRBJ2-5; D assignment may be TRBD1 or TRBD2 (5 bases each). V shed 3 bases and J shed 4 bases, with 16 bases lying between them. The V gene's germline CDR1 is SGHRS and CDR2 YFSETQ. The CDR3 extends over 15 amino acids. The CDR3 region is CASSYGTGQRETQYF. CDR3 DNA sequence: TGCGCCAGCAGCTATGGGACCGGCCAGAGAGAGACCCAGTACTTC.

This chain connects TRBV2 to TRBJ1-5; TRBD1 agrees at 9 bases. CDR3 length: 14 amino acids. Germline CDR1 reads SNHLY; CDR2 reads FYNNEI. V shed 6 bases, J shed 2 bases, and the junction held 2 bases outside the gene matches. CDR3 sequence (DNA): TGTGCCAGCAGCCGGGACAGGGGCAATCAGCCCCAGCATTTT. It translates to CASSRDRGNQPQHF.

Only a few counts were recorded for this clone. V usage is TRBV30 and J usage is TRBJ1-1, with D possibly matching TRBD1 (5 bases). Looked up from germline, CDR1 is GTSNPN and CDR2 is SVGIG (reference sequence). The CDR3 sequence is 13 residues long. V lost 2 bases to trimming and J lost 1 base, with 8 bases between them. In DNA, the CDR3 is TGTGCCTGGAGTTTACAGGCGAACACTGAAGCTTTCTTT. It translates to CAWSLQANTEAFF.

The chain has TRBV7-9 and TRBJ1-2; possibly TRBD1 for D (5 bases). With 7 bases removed from V and 2 bases from J, the gap between germline ends came to 14 bases. This CDR3 spans 14 amino acids. Germline CDR1 SEHNR, CDR2 FQNEAQ (reference sequence). The CDR3 is CASTPRGENYGYTF. CDR3 sequence (DNA): TGTGCCAGCACCCCACGAGGGGAGAACTATGGCTACACCTTC. The entire variable domain, with the rest obtained from reference TRBV7-9 and TRBJ1-2, is as follows: DTGVSQNPRHKITKRGQNVTFRCDPISEHNRLYWYRQTLGQGPEFLTYFQNEAQLEKSRLLSDRFSAERPKGSFSTLEIQRTEQGDSAMYLCASTPRGENYGYTFGSGTRLTVV.

J is TRBJ2-7 and V is TRBV5-1; D not certain. Germline CDR1 SGHRS, CDR2 YFSETQ. The CDR3 contains 11 residues. V lost 4 bases and J 2 bases, leaving 4 bases between the germline ends. CDR3 protein: CASSHAYEQYF. The CDR3 bases are TGCGCCAGCAGCCACGCCTACGAGCAGTACTTC.

The J gene is TRBJ1-3, the V gene TRBV9, with D unclear. V gave up 10 bases and J gave up 2 bases, with 13 bases separating them. This CDR3 has 13 amino acids. Germline V CDR1 and CDR2: SGDLS, YYNGEE. This CDR3 reads CASALGPGNTIYF. The DNA for the CDR3 is TGTGCCTCCGCCCTTGGACCTGGAAACACCATATATTTT.

The chain combines TRBV4-2 with TRBJ2-3; tentatively, D is TRBD1 (5 bases). Deletions cut 0 bases from V and 2 bases from J, with 15 bases between. This CDR3 spans 17 amino acids. Per the germline V gene, CDR1 is LGHNA and CDR2 is YNFKEQ. The CDR3 nucleotides read TGTGCCAGCAGCCAAGATGGACACCGAGAAATCACAGATACGCAGTATTTT. Its protein product is CASSQDGHREITDTQYF.

V is TRBV6-5 and J is TRBJ2-1, with TRBD1 as a possible D gene (5 bases). This CDR3 is 16 amino acids long. Trimming removed 2 bases from V and 7 bases from J, with 18 bases in between. The germline V gene has CDR1 MNHEY and CDR2 SVGAGI. For the CDR3, the DNA is TGTGCCAGCAGTTACGGTGTTGGGGCCCCCGCGAATGAGCAGTTCTTC. This sequence encodes CASSYGVGAPANEQFF.

The V call is TRBV7-2, the J call TRBJ2-2, with D possibly matching TRBD2 (6 bases). This CDR3 is 14 amino acids long. Trimming took 5 bases from V and 1 from J, leaving 8 bases between them. The V gene's germline CDR1 is SGHTA and CDR2 FQGNSA. CDR3 loop: CASSRLVNTGELFF. CDR3 bases: TGTGCCAGCAGCCGACTAGTGAACACCGGGGAGCTGTTTTTT.

The chain is built from TRBV7-2 and TRBJ2-2; 7 bases line up with TRBD1. Germline V gene lookup returns CDR1 SGHTA and CDR2 FQGNSA. Losses at the gene ends were 4 bases for V and 4 bases for J; bases not matched to a gene: 0. This CDR3 comprises 13 residues. CDR3 sequence reads: CASSWTGTGELFF. DNA for the CDR3: TGTGCCAGCAGCTGGACAGGCACCGGGGAGCTGTTTTTT.

V is TRBV7-9 and J is TRBJ2-2; tentatively, D is TRBD1 (5 bases). Trimming removed 5 bases from V and 6 bases from J, with 7 bases in between. From germline, CDR1 is SEHNR and CDR2 FQNEAQ (reference sequence). The CDR3 runs 12 residues. CDR3 amino acids: CASSQGAGELFF. CDR3 nucleotide sequence: TGTGCCAGCAGCCAAGGGGCCGGGGAGCTGTTTTTT.